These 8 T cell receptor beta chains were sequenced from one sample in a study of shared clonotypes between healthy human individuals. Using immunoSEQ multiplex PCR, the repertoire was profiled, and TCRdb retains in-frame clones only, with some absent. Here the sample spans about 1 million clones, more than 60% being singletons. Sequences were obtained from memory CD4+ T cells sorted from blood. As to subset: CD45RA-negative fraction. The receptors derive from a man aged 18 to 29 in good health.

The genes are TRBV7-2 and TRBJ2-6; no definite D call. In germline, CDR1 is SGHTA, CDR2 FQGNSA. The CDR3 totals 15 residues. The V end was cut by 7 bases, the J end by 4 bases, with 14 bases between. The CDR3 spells CASTPQTLGANVLTF. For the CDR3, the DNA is TGTGCCAGCACTCCCCAGACCCTAGGGGCCAACGTCCTGACTTTC.

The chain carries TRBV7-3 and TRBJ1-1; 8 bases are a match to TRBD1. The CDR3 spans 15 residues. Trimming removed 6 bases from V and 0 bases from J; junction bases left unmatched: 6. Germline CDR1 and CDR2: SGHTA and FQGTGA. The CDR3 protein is CASSPGQGLNTEAFF. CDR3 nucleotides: TGTGCCAGCAGTCCAGGACAGGGCTTGAACACTGAAGCTTTCTTT.

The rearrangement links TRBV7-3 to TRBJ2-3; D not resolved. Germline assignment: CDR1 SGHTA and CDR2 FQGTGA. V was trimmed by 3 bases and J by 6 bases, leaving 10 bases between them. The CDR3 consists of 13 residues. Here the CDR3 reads CASSFSLADTQYF. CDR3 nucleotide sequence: TGTGCCAGCAGCTTTTCCCTGGCGGATACGCAGTATTTT.

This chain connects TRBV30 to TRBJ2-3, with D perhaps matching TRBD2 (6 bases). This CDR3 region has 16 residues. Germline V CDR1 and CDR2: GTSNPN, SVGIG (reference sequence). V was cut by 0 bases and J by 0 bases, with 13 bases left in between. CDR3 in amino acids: CAWSVGRSGSTDTQYF. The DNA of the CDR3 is TGTGCCTGGAGTGTAGGTCGTAGCGGTAGCACAGATACGCAGTATTTT.

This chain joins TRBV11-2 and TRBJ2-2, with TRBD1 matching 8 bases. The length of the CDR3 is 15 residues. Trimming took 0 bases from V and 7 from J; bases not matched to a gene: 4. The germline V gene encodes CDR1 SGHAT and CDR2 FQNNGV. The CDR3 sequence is CASSLDDRGVGELFF. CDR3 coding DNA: TGTGCCAGCAGCTTAGATGACAGGGGTGTCGGGGAGCTGTTTTTT.

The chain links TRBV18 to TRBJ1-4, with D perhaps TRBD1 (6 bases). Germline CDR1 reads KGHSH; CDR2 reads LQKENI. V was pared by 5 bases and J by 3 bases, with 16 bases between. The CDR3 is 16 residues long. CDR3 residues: CASSRQAMAANEKLFF. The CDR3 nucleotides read TGTGCCAGCTCAAGACAGGCGATGGCGGCTAATGAAAAACTGTTTTTT.

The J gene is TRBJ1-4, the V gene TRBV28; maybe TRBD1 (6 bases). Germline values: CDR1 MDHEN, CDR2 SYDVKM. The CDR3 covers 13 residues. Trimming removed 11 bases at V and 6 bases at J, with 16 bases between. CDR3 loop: CAVTGGGHEKLFF. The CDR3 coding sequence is TGTGCCGTCACCGGGGGGGGCCATGAAAAACTGTTTTTT.

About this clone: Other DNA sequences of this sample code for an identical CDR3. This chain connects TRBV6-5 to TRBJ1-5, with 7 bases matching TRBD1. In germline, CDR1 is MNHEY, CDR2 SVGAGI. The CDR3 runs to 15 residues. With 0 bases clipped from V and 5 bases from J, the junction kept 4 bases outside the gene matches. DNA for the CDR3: TGTGCCAGCAGTTACTCGAACCAGGGGGATCAGCCCCAGCATTTT. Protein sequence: CASSYSNQGDQPQHF.